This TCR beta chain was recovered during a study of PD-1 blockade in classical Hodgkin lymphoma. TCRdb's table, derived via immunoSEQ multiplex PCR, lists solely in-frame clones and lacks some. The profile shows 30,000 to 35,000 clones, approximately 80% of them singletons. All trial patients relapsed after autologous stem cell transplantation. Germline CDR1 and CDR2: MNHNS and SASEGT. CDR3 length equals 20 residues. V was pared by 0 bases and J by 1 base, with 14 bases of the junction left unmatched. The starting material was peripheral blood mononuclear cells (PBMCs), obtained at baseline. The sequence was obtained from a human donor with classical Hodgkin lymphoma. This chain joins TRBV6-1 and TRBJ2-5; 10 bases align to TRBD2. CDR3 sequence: CASSEAPSGGVSNSQETQYF. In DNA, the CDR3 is TGTGCCAGCAGTGAAGCACCAAGCGGGGGGGTCTCGAATTCCCAAGAGACCCAGTACTTC.